The 16 T cell receptor beta chains given below trace back to one sample, sequenced in a study of quantifying T cell responses using KT2 cells. About the research overall: Reverse transcription used primers in the TCR alpha and beta constant regions.

Each cDNA got a UMI-containing oligo ligated at its 3' end. An equimolar mix of RC1.1 and RC1.2 primed the beta chain across TRBC1 and TRBC2. One entry per CDR3 protein, called by TCRdb with MiXCR from the UMI-ligation and nested PCR reads. The sample includes tens of thousands of distinct CDR3 sequences, 6% to 8% of them seen just once. Sequencing used PBMCs spiked with cells of the T cell clone KT2. The receptor set was obtained from a human donor.

This CDR3 is CASSDSGGAGTEAFF. The CDR3 DNA sequence: TGCGCCAGCAGTGACTCAGGGGGCGCGGGGACTGAAGCTTTCTTT. V gene TRBV10-2 combines with J gene TRBJ1-1; 8 bases line up with TRBD1. The CDR3 consists of 15 residues. V trimming: 3 bases; J trimming: 5 bases; junction bases outside the gene matches: 8. CDR1 and CDR2 from the germline V gene are WSHSY and SAAADI.

At least ten counts were recorded for this clonotype. The J gene is TRBJ1-6, the V gene TRBV20-1, with D uncertain. CDR1 is DFQATT, CDR2 SNEGSKA, per germline (reference sequence). The CDR3 contains 14 residues. V dropped 6 bases and J dropped 0 bases, with 9 bases sitting between them. For the CDR3, the DNA is TGCAGTGCGCCCGGGTCCTCCTATAATTCACCCCTCCACTTT. Its translation: CSAPGSSYNSPLHF.

This clonotype was detected ten times or more. The V call is TRBV20-1, the J call TRBJ2-5, with TRBD2 matching 8 bases. Per the germline V gene, CDR1 is DFQATT and CDR2 is SNEGSKA (reference sequence). The ends lost 4 bases at V and 5 bases at J; junction bases unmatched: 12. CDR3 length equals 15 residues. CDR3 bases: TGCAGTGCTACAAATCAAGCGGGAGCCGGGGAGACCCAGTACTTC. It codes for CSATNQAGAGETQYF.

This rearrangement joins TRBV5-4 to TRBJ1-1; possibly TRBD1 for D (5 bases). The ends were cut back, 1 base at V and 7 bases at J, with 11 bases in the middle. Germline CDR1 reads SGHNT; CDR2 reads YYREEE (reference sequence). The CDR3 loop spans 13 amino acids. The CDR3 spells CASSLPETDEAFF. CDR3 in DNA: TGTGCCAGCAGCTTGCCGGAGACAGATGAAGCTTTCTTT.

The table lists this clonotype with many counts. J is TRBJ2-5 and V is TRBV20-1; D remains unclear. This CDR3 is 13 amino acids long. CDR1 and CDR2 from the germline V gene are DFQATT and SNEGSKA (reference sequence). This CDR3 reads CSVRNRWQETQYF. The CDR3 DNA follows: TGCAGCGTTAGAAATAGGTGGCAAGAGACCCAGTACTTC.

This clonotype was seen at least ten times. V gene TRBV4-3 combines with J gene TRBJ1-6; D not resolved. CDR1 is LGHNA and CDR2 is YSLEER in the germline V gene. Trimming took 3 bases from V and 0 from J, leaving 9 bases between them. The CDR3 covers 16 residues. CDR3 coding DNA: TGCGCCAGCAGCCAGAGGGCAGGCTCCTATAATTCACCCCTCCACTTT. As protein: CASSQRAGSYNSPLHF.

This clonotype was seen ten or more times. V usage is TRBV3-2 and J usage is TRBJ2-1. TRBV3-2 corresponds to a pseudogene. This CDR3 spans 16 amino acids. DNA of the CDR3: TGTGCCAGCAGCCAAGATCGGCCTAGACCAAACAATGAGCAGTTCTTC. Translation: CASSQDRPRPNNEQFF.

This clonotype was recorded at least ten times. J is TRBJ1-5 and V is TRBV4-2; D ambiguous. V lost 0 bases and J lost 5, with 5 bases in between. Germline CDR1 LGHNA, CDR2 YNFKEQ. This CDR3 is 13 amino acids long. CDR3 sequence reads: CASSQDRDQPQHF. The DNA for the CDR3 is TGTGCCAGCAGCCAAGATAGAGATCAGCCCCAGCATTTT.

This clonotype was detected a few times. Here the CDR3 reads CSVLGLAEDTQYF. DNA of the CDR3: TGCAGTGTTTTAGGACTAGCAGAAGATACGCAGTATTTT. The rearrangement uses TRBV20-1 and TRBJ2-3; TRBD2 agrees at 8 bases. The junction had 8 bases not matched to a gene; V was cut back by 7 bases and J by 5 bases. CDR1 and CDR2 (germline): DFQATT, SNEGSKA (reference sequence). The CDR3 spans 13 residues.

This clonotype has just a few counts. The chain links TRBV7-2 to TRBJ2-3; D gene unclear. The CDR3 length is 12 residues. V was shortened by 4 bases and J by 5 bases, with 7 bases between the two germline ends. Germline CDR1 reads SGHTA; CDR2 reads FQGNSA. This chain's CDR3 is CASSWDRDTQYF. The CDR3 bases are TGTGCCAGCAGCTGGGATAGAGATACGCAGTATTTT.

In its sample, this clonotype was seen many times. The CDR3 coding sequence is TGCAGTGCTCCTGGGACAGGGGTCCGCACCACTGAAGCTTTCTTT. This sequence encodes CSAPGTGVRTTEAFF. V is TRBV20-1 and J is TRBJ1-1; TRBD1 matches at 10 bases. The V gene end was trimmed by 5 bases and the J gene end by 4 bases; junction bases not matched to a gene: 10. This CDR3 is 15 amino acids long. Germline values: CDR1 DFQATT, CDR2 SNEGSKA (reference sequence).

This clonotype was detected only a few times. This sequence joins TRBV2 and TRBJ2-7, with 10 bases aligning to TRBD1. Germline V gene lookup returns CDR1 SNHLY and CDR2 FYNNEI. The CDR3 totals 14 residues. Losses at the gene ends were 6 bases for V and 8 bases for J; bases not matched to a gene: 10. The DNA of the CDR3 is TGTGCCAGCAGCCCCGGGACAGGGGAAGAGAAGCAGTACTTC. This encodes CASSPGTGEEKQYF.

This chain connects TRBV5-1 to TRBJ2-7; D is unresolved. V lost 4 bases, J lost 5 bases, and 10 bases lay in between. Germline loops: CDR1 SGHRS, CDR2 YFSETQ. The CDR3 spans 12 residues. DNA of the CDR3: TGCGCCAGCAGCAGGAACGAGGACGAGCAGTACTTC. Translating it yields CASSRNEDEQYF.

This clonotype was detected only a few times. The V call is TRBV7-2, the J call TRBJ2-5; D remains unclear. CDR1 SGHTA and CDR2 FQGNSA come from the germline V gene. The CDR3 covers 12 residues. Trimming took 5 bases from V and 5 from J, leaving 9 bases between them. The CDR3 protein is CASSQVLETQYF. DNA of the CDR3: TGTGCCAGCAGCCAAGTCTTGGAGACCCAGTACTTC.

This clonotype was found many times. The rearrangement joins TRBV3-1 to TRBJ2-3; the D call may be TRBD1 or TRBD2 (5 bases each). The V gene's germline CDR1 is LGHDT and CDR2 YNNKEL (reference sequence). Trimming pared 0 bases from V and 1 base from J, leaving 14 bases between. The CDR3 length is 17 residues. DNA for the CDR3: TGTGCCAGCAGCCAAGATCATTTAGGGGACCGCACAGATACGCAGTATTTT. Translating gives CASSQDHLGDRTDTQYF.

This rearrangement joins TRBV20-1 to TRBJ2-3; a weak D match, TRBD1 (6 bases). V lost 1 base and J 3 bases, leaving 8 bases between the germline ends. Germline CDR1 is DFQATT and CDR2 is SNEGSKA (reference sequence). CDR3 length equals 13 residues. CDR3 protein: CSARAGVTDTQYF. The DNA of the CDR3 is TGCAGTGCTAGAGCAGGGGTTACAGATACGCAGTATTTT.